The T cell receptor (beta chain) described here comes from a study of T cells expressing NK-cell markers. Study-wide context: The TCR beta repertoires were obtained from sorted CD3+CD56+NKG2C+, CD3+CD56+NKG2C- and CD3+CD56-NKG2C+ T cells. Study-wide results and limits: These same clonotypes (in several donors) also led the CD3+CD56-NKG2C+ fraction. In roughly six donors, dominant NKG2C+ clonotypes were roughly 1.0-8% of CD8+ T cells.

cDNA encoding TCR beta was synthesized via 5'RACE template switching incorporating UMIs. Using the 5' RACE reads, TCRdb records one entry per CDR3 protein without DNA. This table holds roughly 380,000 distinct CDR3 sequences. As concerns this clonotype: No antigen is known for it.

The CDR3 consists of 13 residues. In germline, CDR1 is LNHDA, CDR2 SQIVND (reference sequence). The rearrangement uses TRBV19 and TRBJ2-5. The receptor was derived from a man aged 18-75 years in good health. The source material was blood T cells: a sorted CD56 or NKG2C T cell subset, CD4+ or CD8+ T cells, or bulk PBMC T cells (not recorded which). CDR3 sequence: CASSSELGETQYF.